Given below is one T cell receptor beta chain in context. Its antigen is unknown. Germline is not matched at one junction end, which may reflect a read error. This record comes from a study of T cells after yellow fever vaccination. Points from the study as a whole: At under 97% for CD4 and almost 90% for CD8, most primary-vaccination clones showed up again after the booster. Peaking on day 5 versus 15, the secondary response was faster but weaker.

Germline CDR1 SGHRS, CDR2 YFSETQ. This CDR3 contains 12 residues. TCR cDNA was made by 5'RACE template switching, adding a universal primer site and UMIs. TCRdb itself ran the 5' RACE reads through MiXCR, one entry per CDR3 protein. The table includes roughly 260,000 distinct CDR3 sequences, roughly 13% detected once. The sequencing here drew on CD4+ T cells sorted from PBMCs, taken 45 days after the yellow fever booster vaccination. This receptor was identified in a man in his thirties or forties who received the YFV17D yellow fever vaccine. This rearrangement joins TRBV5-1 to TRBJ2-5; 9 positions agree with TRBD2. The CDR3 sequence is CASSPERGAQNF. DNA of the CDR3: TGCGCCAGCAGCCCTGAGCGGGGGGCTCAGAACTTC.